A single sample gave rise to the 22 T cell receptor beta chains below, sequenced in a study of cytomegalovirus exposure and HLA in healthy donors. This table comes from immunoSEQ multiplex PCR, and its TCRdb copy is limited to in-frame clones, with some not included. The repertoire holds 140,000 to 150,000 clones, with about 95% as singletons. The sequencing input was PBMCs. The receptors were gathered from a man aged 18 to 29 in good health and CMV-seropositive.

The chain joins TRBV6-1 to TRBJ1-1; unclear D gene. Trimming took 1 base from V and 0 from J, leaving 6 bases between them. This CDR3 comprises 14 residues. Germline values: CDR1 MNHNS, CDR2 SASEGT. The CDR3 region is CASSEEEMNTEAFF. The CDR3 DNA reads TGTGCCAGCAGTGAAGAGGAGATGAACACTGAAGCTTTCTTT.

This clone occurred once. The rearrangement joins TRBV10-1 to TRBJ2-7, with 12 bases aligning to TRBD2. The CDR3 extends over 15 amino acids. Per the germline V gene, CDR1 is WNHNN and CDR2 is SYGVQD (reference sequence). The J segment lost 4 bases and the V segment lost 5 bases, leaving 6 bases of the junction unmatched. CDR3 DNA sequence: TGCGCCAGCAGTCCCTGGACTAGCGGGACTTACGAGCAGTACTTC. Residues: CASSPWTSGTYEQYF.

The rearrangement links TRBV19 to TRBJ2-7; TRBD2 agrees at 8 bases. V dropped 1 base and J dropped 3; count of bases not matched to a gene: 5. The CDR3 loop spans 15 amino acids. CDR1 and CDR2 (germline): LNHDA, SQIVND (reference sequence). The DNA for the CDR3 is TGTGCCAGTAGTATAGCATGGAGCGGGAGCTACGAGCAGTACTTC. Its protein product is CASSIAWSGSYEQYF.

The rearrangement links TRBV19 to TRBJ2-3; D gene uncertain. V was pared by 1 base and J by 1 base, with 3 bases between. The CDR3 has 13 amino acids. Germline V gene lookup returns CDR1 LNHDA and CDR2 SQIVND (reference sequence). CDR3 sequence: CASSIVGTDTQYF. CDR3 DNA: TGTGCCAGTAGTATAGTCGGCACAGATACGCAGTATTTT.

The rearrangement joins TRBV6-5 to TRBJ2-5, with 7 positions matching TRBD1. Trimming cost V 2 bases and J 2 bases; bases outside gene matches: 2. CDR3 length: 14 residues. Germline assignment: CDR1 MNHEY and CDR2 SVGAGI. The CDR3 loop is CASSYATGQETQYF. In DNA form, the CDR3 reads TGTGCCAGCAGTTACGCGACAGGGCAAGAGACCCAGTACTTC.

The V and J genes are TRBV5-1 and TRBJ1-2; D remains unclear. Germline values: CDR1 SGHRS, CDR2 YFSETQ. The CDR3 has 18 amino acids. Trimming stripped 2 bases from V and 0 bases from J, with 20 bases between. The CDR3 bases are TGCGCCAGCAGCTTCGGATTGTCCGATACGAGGGCTAACTATGGCTACACCTTC. Its translation is CASSFGLSDTRANYGYTF.

In DNA form, the CDR3 reads TGTGCCAGCGGCGGGAAGGGGCAGCCAGATGAGCAGTTCTTC. Encoded protein: CASGGKGQPDEQFF. The rearrangement links TRBV5-4 to TRBJ2-1; D may be TRBD2 (6 bases). The germline gives CDR1 SGHNT, CDR2 YYREEE (reference sequence). The CDR3 has 14 residues. V was trimmed by 7 bases and J by 8 bases, leaving 19 bases between them.

Remarks on this clone: Within the sample, other DNA sequences also encode this same CDR3. This chain joins TRBV15 and TRBJ1-1; no clear D gene. CDR3 length equals 13 residues. Looked up from germline, CDR1 is LNHNV and CDR2 is YYDKDF (reference sequence). Between the trimmed V and J ends, which lost 3 bases and 1 base, there was a span of 6 bases. In nucleotides, the CDR3 is TGTGCCACCAGCAGTAGAAGGAACACTGAAGCTTTCTTT. It encodes CATSSRRNTEAFF.

This clone was seen only a few times. The rearrangement joins TRBV25-1 to TRBJ2-7; D is uncertain. With 8 bases removed from V and 3 bases from J, the gap between germline ends came to 14 bases. Germline V gene data show CDR1 as MGHDK and CDR2 as SYGVNS. The CDR3 runs to 13 residues. The CDR3: CASSATAYYEQYF. In DNA form, the CDR3 reads TGTGCCAGCTCAGCGACGGCGTACTACGAGCAGTACTTC.

The chain couples TRBV6-5 to TRBJ2-5, with D unresolved. V shed 2 bases and J shed 5 bases, with 3 bases lying between them. The CDR3 totals 11 residues. CDR1 is MNHEY and CDR2 is SVGAGI in the germline V gene. CDR3 in DNA: TGTGCCAGCAGTTACGGCGAGACCCAGTACTTC. Protein product: CASSYGETQYF.

This sequence joins TRBV10-3 and TRBJ2-3; D might be TRBD1 (5 bases). Germline V CDR1 and CDR2: ENHRY, SYGVKD. The CDR3 sequence is 15 residues long. Trimming shortened V by 3 bases and J by 3 bases, and 13 bases separated the two germline ends. CDR3 region: CAISDDSARTDTQYF. The CDR3 DNA sequence: TGTGCCATCAGTGACGACAGCGCGAGAACAGATACGCAGTATTTT.

The rearrangement links TRBV6-1 to TRBJ2-6; D remains unclear. Looked up from germline, CDR1 is MNHNS and CDR2 is SASEGT. This CDR3 is 17 amino acids long. V was clipped by 3 bases and J by 0 bases, with 12 bases between them. The CDR3 DNA follows: TGTGCCAGCAGTGAGATAGAATACTACTCTGGGGCCAACGTCCTGACTTTC. It encodes CASSEIEYYSGANVLTF.

The chain uses TRBV30 and TRBJ2-1; weak D call: TRBD2 (6 bases). The V gene lost 1 base and the J gene lost 8 bases, with 9 bases spanning the gap. The CDR3 extends over 12 amino acids. Looked up from germline, CDR1 is GTSNPN and CDR2 is SVGIG (reference sequence). CDR3 in DNA: TGTGCCTGGAGTGCGGAGGGGCATGAGCAGTTCTTC. Translated, it gives CAWSAEGHEQFF.

This chain links TRBV27 with TRBJ2-1; TRBD2 matches 14 bases. Germline V lookup: CDR1 MNHEY, CDR2 SMNVEV (reference sequence). Trimming at V came to 5 bases and at J to 8 bases, leaving 5 bases not matched to a gene. The CDR3 runs to 15 residues. The CDR3 sequence is CASSRGLAGDHEQFF. The CDR3 region has the DNA TGTGCCAGCAGTAGGGGACTAGCGGGAGATCATGAGCAGTTCTTC.

This rearrangement joins TRBV5-5 to TRBJ1-5; 9 bases align to TRBD1. Germline V lookup: CDR1 SGHKS, CDR2 YYEKEE (reference sequence). V dropped 0 bases and J dropped 5; count of bases not matched to a gene: 9. The CDR3 has 17 residues. Here the CDR3 DNA reads TGTGCCAGCAGCTTGGGACAGGGGGAAGGGGAAGATCAGCCCCAGCATTTT. This translates into CASSLGQGEGEDQPQHF.

The rearrangement links TRBV4-1 to TRBJ2-1; TRBD2 matches 7 bases. Trimming removed 6 bases from V and 6 bases from J; junction bases left unmatched: 8. This CDR3 is built from 14 residues. The germline V gene has CDR1 MGHRA and CDR2 YSYEKL. The CDR3 protein is CASRLAITSNEQFF. The CDR3 nucleotides read TGCGCCAGCAGACTAGCGATTACTAGCAATGAGCAGTTCTTC.

The chain has TRBV15 and TRBJ2-4; the D gene is possibly TRBD2 (6 bases). Trimming pared 1 base from V and 6 bases from J, leaving 13 bases between. The CDR3 is 15 residues long. CDR1 is LNHNV, CDR2 YYDKDF, per germline (reference sequence). CDR3 in amino acids: CATSRVGRGLNIQYF. The CDR3 region has the DNA TGTGCCACCAGCAGAGTGGGGCGGGGTCTAAACATTCAGTACTTC.

The chain has TRBV6-5 and TRBJ2-2; D not resolved. V lost 3 bases and J lost 5, with 10 bases in between. CDR1 MNHEY and CDR2 SVGAGI come from the germline V gene. The CDR3 runs to 14 residues. CDR3 loop: CASSYYEDTGELFF. DNA of the CDR3: TGTGCCAGCAGTTATTACGAGGATACCGGGGAGCTGTTTTTT.

V gene TRBV29-1 combines with J gene TRBJ2-1; 7 nucleotides line up with TRBD2. There are 16 residues in the CDR3. V dropped 7 bases and J dropped 2; count of bases not matched to a gene: 14. Germline V gene lookup returns CDR1 SQVTM and CDR2 ANQGSEA. The CDR3 sequence: CSARGRASAPYNEQFF. CDR3 sequence (DNA): TGCAGCGCCCGGGGGAGGGCTTCAGCGCCCTACAATGAGCAGTTCTTC.

The gene calls are TRBV19 and TRBJ2-1; TRBD1 is a possible D gene (5 bases). V was cut by 3 bases and J by 8 bases, with 17 bases left in between. The germline V gene encodes CDR1 LNHDA and CDR2 SQIVND (reference sequence). The CDR3 has 15 residues. In DNA form, the CDR3 reads TGTGCCAGTAGTATTTCGCTAGGGGTCAATGATGAGCAGTTCTTC. As protein: CASSISLGVNDEQFF.

V is TRBV5-1 and J is TRBJ2-7, with D possibly matching TRBD2 (6 bases). V was trimmed by 1 base and J by 3 bases, leaving 8 bases between them. The CDR3 spans 13 residues. Germline CDR1 is SGHRS and CDR2 is YFSETQ. CDR3 DNA sequence: TGCGCCAGCAGCTTGTCGGGGGACTACGAGCAGTACTTC. Translating gives CASSLSGDYEQYF.

The chain couples TRBV11-2 to TRBJ2-7, with TRBD1 matching 10 bases. J was trimmed by 4 bases and V by 5 bases; bases with no gene match: 8. Germline CDR1 and CDR2: SGHAT and FQNNGV. The CDR3 consists of 15 residues. The DNA of the CDR3 is TGTGCCAGCAGCCTGACAGGGGGCGCAGGGTACGAGCAGTACTTC. Its protein is CASSLTGGAGYEQYF.